The 8 T cell receptor beta chains below all came from one sample that was sequenced in a study of shared clonotypes between healthy human individuals. CD45RO-negative CD8 cells positively selected for CCR7 made up the naive population, which excluded terminally differentiated effector memory CD45RA+ cells. The repertoire was sequenced with immunoSEQ multiplex PCR; TCRdb's copy has only in-frame clones and lacks some. The sample lists around 700,000 clones, about 90% occurring once. Sequencing was performed on naive CD8+ T cells sorted from blood. These receptors were taken from a young man in good health.

Details on this clone: The identical CDR3 is also encoded by other nucleotide sequences in the sample. This chain connects TRBV30 to TRBJ2-1; TRBD2 agrees at 8 bases. The germline V gene encodes CDR1 GTSNPN and CDR2 SVGIG (reference sequence). This CDR3 has 18 residues. V was pared by 8 bases and J by 6 bases, with 24 bases of the junction left unmatched. In DNA, the CDR3 is TGTGCCACAACCCAAACAGGACGCAGACTAGCGCCTTTCAATGAGCAGTTCTTC. Amino acids: CATTQTGRRLAPFNEQFF. Variable domain in full (rest from reference TRBV30 and TRBJ2-1): SQTIHQWPATLVQPVGSPLSLECTVEGTSNPNLYWYRQAAGRGLQLLFYSVGIGQISSEVPQNLSASRPQDRQFILSSKKLLLSDSGFYLCATTQTGRRLAPFNEQFFGPGTRLTVL.

V gene TRBV5-6 combines with J gene TRBJ1-5; D remains ambiguous. Germline-derived CDR1 and CDR2 are SGHDT and YYEEEE. CDR3 length equals 14 residues. V lost 0 bases, J lost 4 bases, and 8 bases lay in between. CDR3 nucleotides: TGTGCCAGCAGCTTGGCCCAGGTGAATCAGCCCCAGCATTTT. Translated, it gives CASSLAQVNQPQHF.

V is TRBV27 and J is TRBJ2-1; no definite D call. This CDR3 spans 12 amino acids. V lost 5 bases and J lost 8, with 10 bases in between. In germline, CDR1 is MNHEY, CDR2 SMNVEV (reference sequence). The CDR3 here is CASSLNGYEQFF. CDR3 DNA: TGTGCCAGCAGTCTAAATGGGTATGAGCAGTTCTTC.

This rearrangement joins TRBV28 to TRBJ1-4; D unclear. Germline loops: CDR1 MDHEN, CDR2 SYDVKM. The CDR3 extends over 18 amino acids. V dropped 6 bases and J dropped 5 bases, with 25 bases sitting between them. The CDR3: CASREAEDSPTFNEKLFF. The CDR3 coding sequence is TGTGCCAGCAGGGAGGCGGAGGATTCTCCAACCTTCAATGAAAAACTGTTTTTT.

The chain joins TRBV21-1 to TRBJ2-7; whether TRBD2, the table's D call, matches the DNA was not checked. TRBV21-1 represents a pseudogene. This CDR3 contains 16 residues. The CDR3 nucleotides read TGTGCCAGCAGCCCCGGACTAGCGGGAGTCCCCTACGAGCAGTACTTC. This sequence encodes CASSPGLAGVPYEQYF.

This chain joins TRBV27 and TRBJ2-7, with D tentatively TRBD1 (5 bases). Trimming removed 3 bases at V and 0 bases at J, with 15 bases between. Germline loops: CDR1 MNHEY, CDR2 SMNVEV (reference sequence). CDR3 length equals 16 residues. CDR3 region: CASSFVRQTSSYEQYF. Here the CDR3 DNA reads TGTGCCAGCAGTTTCGTTCGACAGACCAGCTCCTACGAGCAGTACTTC.

In nucleotides, the CDR3 is TGTGCCAGCAGTTACTCTACGGGGGAGGTCGCTGATACGCAGTATTTT. Amino acids: CASSYSTGEVADTQYF. This chain connects TRBV6-5 to TRBJ2-3; TRBD2 is a possible D gene (6 bases). Trimming shortened V by 0 bases and J by 6 bases, and 16 bases separated the two germline ends. CDR3 length equals 16 residues. Germline CDR1 reads MNHEY; CDR2 reads SVGAGI.

The V call is TRBV7-8, the J call TRBJ2-1, with unresolved D. The CDR3 has 15 amino acids. Trimming took off 5 bases at V and 4 bases at J, with 15 bases between the two ends. Germline CDR1 is SGHVS and CDR2 is FQNEAQ. The CDR3 DNA follows: TGTGCCAGCAGCCCCGGCCCTTCCAATTACAATGAGCAGTTCTTC. Residues: CASSPGPSNYNEQFF.